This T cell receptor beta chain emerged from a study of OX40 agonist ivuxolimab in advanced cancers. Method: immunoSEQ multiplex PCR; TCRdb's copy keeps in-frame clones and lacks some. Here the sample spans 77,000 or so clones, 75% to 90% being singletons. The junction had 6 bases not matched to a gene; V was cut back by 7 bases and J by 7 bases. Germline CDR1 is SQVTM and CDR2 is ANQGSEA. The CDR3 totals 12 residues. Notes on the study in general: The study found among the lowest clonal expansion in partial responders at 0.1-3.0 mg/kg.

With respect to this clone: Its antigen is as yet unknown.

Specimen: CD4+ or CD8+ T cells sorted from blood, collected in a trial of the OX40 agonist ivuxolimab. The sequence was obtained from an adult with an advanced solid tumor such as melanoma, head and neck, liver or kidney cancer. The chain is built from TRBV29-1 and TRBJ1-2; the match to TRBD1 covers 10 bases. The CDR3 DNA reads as TGCAGCGGCGGGACAGGGGATGCTGGCTACACCTTC. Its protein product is CSGGTGDAGYTF.